The source of this TCR beta chain is a study of blood T cell repertoires in COVID-19. Patients from Seattle were sampled longitudinally, starting during active infection. Original analysis: Estimation of nucleated cell counts relied on the amplification of reference gene primers. Generated by immunoSEQ multiplex PCR, the TCRdb table keeps only in-frame clones and is missing some. V, J and clone size are taken as reported in that table, and D and trimming were inferred from the DNA itself. The table has hundreds of thousands of clones, about 90% seen once. Trimming removed 7 bases from V and 9 bases from J, with 18 bases in between. The germline gives CDR1 SQVTM, CDR2 ANQGSEA. This CDR3 has 12 residues.

This chain joins TRBV29-1 and TRBJ2-5, with D maybe TRBD2 (5 bases). This receptor was obtained from a woman aged 45-60 years with COVID-19, enrolled during active disease. The sample consisted of peripheral blood. CDR3 sequence reads: CSAAPEGEAQYF. The DNA of the CDR3 is TGCAGCGCCGCCCCCGAGGGTGAGGCCCAGTACTTC.